This T cell receptor (beta chain) was identified in a study of T cell repertoires in cytomegalovirus infection. Study in general: Newly reported HLA-C-restricted and thoroughly characterized HLA-B-restricted CMV epitopes were employed. Based on public TCR beta signatures, there were indications of CMV infection and of a matching HLA type.

This clonotype has a count of ten or more. The antigen is undetermined. TCRdb recomputed calls from the reads with MiXCR, one row per CDR3 protein. The sample records some 920,000 distinct CDR3 sequences, about a third being singletons. Overall study results and limits: Accumulated public TCR beta family frequency recognized individuals carrying CMV together with the relevant HLA. HLA-C-restricted TCR beta clonotypes specific for CMV led the ex vivo response.

The receptor was isolated from a human donor in good health (CMV status not recorded). Some clones in this sample may be carry-over from other donors' samples. The material sequenced was cultured CD8+ T cells from PBMCs, taken from culture after CMV antigen stimulation.

The CDR3 DNA reads TGTGCCAGCAGCCCCCCTACTAGCGGGGGGAACAATGAGCAGTTCTTC. Translation: CASSPPTSGGNNEQFF. The chain uses TRBV7-8 and TRBJ2-1, with 12 positions matching TRBD2. This CDR3 has 16 amino acids. From germline, CDR1 is SGHVS and CDR2 FQNEAQ. V shed 5 bases and J 5 bases; nucleotides not matched to a gene: 7.